One and the same sample provided the 13 T cell receptor beta chains below, sequenced in a study of T cell repertoires in cytomegalovirus infection. TCRdb re-analysed the reads in MiXCR, keeping a single row per CDR3 protein. Of some 680,000 distinct CDR3 sequences in the sample, 35% were seen once. Sequenced material: PBMCs. The receptors originated from a human donor in good health (CMV status not recorded). Some clones in this sample may be carry-over from other donors' samples.

The V gene is TRBV28, the J gene TRBJ1-1, with D maybe TRBD1 (6 bases). The ends were cut back, 2 bases at V and 4 bases at J, with 20 bases in the middle. The CDR3 has 17 amino acids. Germline V CDR1 and CDR2: MDHEN, SYDVKM. The CDR3 DNA sequence: TGTGCCAGCAGTTTAGAAGGCCAGGGGAGGAAGGGCACTGAAGCTTTCTTT. Translation gives CASSLEGQGRKGTEAFF.

The V call is TRBV20-1, the J call TRBJ2-2, with unresolved D. CDR1 and CDR2 (germline): DFQATT, SNEGSKA (reference sequence). The CDR3 spans 15 residues. The V and J ends lost 2 bases and 5 bases respectively, with 15 bases between them. Here the CDR3 reads CSARSGASTTGELFF. CDR3 sequence (DNA): TGCAGTGCTAGAAGTGGCGCCAGCACGACCGGGGAGCTGTTTTTT.

The rearrangement joins TRBV10-3 to TRBJ2-1, with D perhaps TRBD1 or TRBD2 (7 bases each). The CDR3 is made up of 13 amino acids. Trimming cost V 8 bases and J 7 bases, with 15 bases left between them. Germline values: CDR1 ENHRY, CDR2 SYGVKD. CDR3 region: CAIAQGGENEQFF. CDR3 in DNA: TGTGCCATCGCCCAGGGGGGGGAAAATGAGCAGTTCTTC.

The table lists this clonotype with many counts. The V and J genes are TRBV15 and TRBJ2-5; D is uncertain. Germline V gene lookup returns CDR1 LNHNV and CDR2 YYDKDF (reference sequence). The CDR3 totals 12 residues. Between the trimmed V and J ends, which lost 0 bases and 5 bases, there was a span of 4 bases. CDR3 nucleotide sequence: TGTGCCACCAGCAGAGATGTCGAGACCCAGTACTTC. Protein: CATSRDVETQYF.

This clonotype was detected ten times or more. The V and J genes are TRBV28 and TRBJ1-1; possible D gene TRBD1, 5 bases. This CDR3 contains 13 residues. Germline-derived CDR1 and CDR2 are MDHEN and SYDVKM. V lost 2 bases and J lost 5, with 9 bases in between. CDR3 nucleotides: TGTGCCAGCAGTTTAGTAAAGGGGACTGAAGCTTTCTTT. It translates to CASSLVKGTEAFF.

V gene TRBV2 combines with J gene TRBJ2-2; 12 bases align to TRBD2. The CDR3 runs 17 residues. The junction had 10 bases not matched to a gene; V was cut back by 6 bases and J by 5 bases. CDR1 is SNHLY, CDR2 FYNNEI, per germline. CDR3 sequence (DNA): TGTGCCAGCAGGCTTCGAGGACTAGCGGGACGAACCGGGGAGCTGTTTTTT. This translates into CASRLRGLAGRTGELFF.

The V gene is TRBV12-3 or TRBV12-4, the J gene TRBJ2-4, with D hard to call. With 5 bases removed from V and 9 bases from J, the gap between germline ends came to 20 bases. This CDR3 contains 15 residues. This CDR3 is CASSGMNVVPGIQYF. DNA of the CDR3: TGTGCCAGCAGTGGGATGAACGTGGTTCCTGGCATTCAGTACTTC.

V usage is TRBV12-3 or TRBV12-4 and J usage is TRBJ1-1; the D gene is possibly TRBD1 (5 bases). The CDR3 totals 15 residues. V lost 3 bases to trimming and J lost 5 bases, with 16 bases between them. The CDR3 DNA reads TGTGCCAGCAGTTTTACGGGGGGGTTCGGGACTGAAGCTTTCTTT. Translating it yields CASSFTGGFGTEAFF.

This clonotype came up once. An end of the junction differs from the germline gene, which may be a read error. The chain is built from TRBV12-3 or TRBV12-4 and TRBJ1-1; the D gene is possibly TRBD1 (6 bases). The CDR3 loop spans 13 amino acids. The CDR3 nucleotides read TGTGCCAGCAGTCCTCACAGGGACACTGGAGCTTTCTTT. Translated: CASSPHRDTGAFF.

The chain joins TRBV12-3 or TRBV12-4 to TRBJ1-2, with no clear D. Between the trimmed V and J ends, which lost 5 bases and 4 bases, there was a span of 17 bases. This CDR3 spans 15 amino acids. The CDR3 DNA sequence: TGTGCCAGCAGTCCGACCGCGCGGCCCCTCTATGGCTACACCTTC. Translated, it gives CASSPTARPLYGYTF.

Only a few counts were recorded for this clonotype. The chain employs TRBV28 and TRBJ1-6, with TRBD1 identical over 7 bases. This CDR3 spans 14 amino acids. Germline assignment: CDR1 MDHEN and CDR2 SYDVKM. V lost 6 bases and J lost 5; bases outside the gene matches: 4. The CDR3 protein is CASSGDSHNSPLHF. The CDR3 bases are TGTGCCAGCAGCGGGGACAGCCATAATTCACCCCTCCACTTT.

The chain joins TRBV6-2 or TRBV6-3 to TRBJ2-7; 9 bases match TRBD1. Germline CDR1 is MNHEY and CDR2 is SVGEGT. J lost 5 bases, V lost 2 bases, and 1 base had no gene match. This CDR3 spans 13 amino acids. CDR3 in amino acids: CASSYRDRDEQYF. As DNA, the CDR3 is TGTGCCAGCAGTTACCGGGACAGGGACGAGCAGTACTTC.

This clonotype turned up a few times. The chain recombines TRBV7-3 with TRBJ1-6; 7 bases align to TRBD1. Germline V lookup: CDR1 SGHTA, CDR2 FQGTGA. There are 14 residues in the CDR3. V lost 5 bases and J lost 10; bases outside the gene matches: 8. DNA of the CDR3: TGTGCCAGCAGCGAATCAGGGGGAGGCTCACCCCTCCACTTT. Translated, it gives CASSESGGGSPLHF.